The 7 T cell receptor beta chains in this list originate from one sample, sequenced in a study of early T cells in non-severe SARS-CoV-2 infection. Via MiXCR, TCRdb re-called the 5' RACE reads, giving one row per CDR3 protein. Found here are 65,000 to 80,000 distinct CDR3 sequences, more than 10% of them singletons; the top ten hold around 1.1%. The material sequenced was whole blood. The receptor set was obtained from an adult who was a healthcare worker with PCR-confirmed SARS-CoV-2 infection or an uninfected control (not recorded which).

This clonotype was seen only a few times. V is TRBV4-2 and J is TRBJ1-1; the D is unclear. The CDR3 extends over 16 amino acids. V lost 3 bases to trimming and J lost 0 bases, with 14 bases between them. Germline assignment: CDR1 LGHNA and CDR2 YNFKEQ. The CDR3, as DNA: TGTGCCAGCAGCCAGTTGGAGGGTGCCATGAACACTGAAGCTTTCTTT. Translating gives CASSQLEGAMNTEAFF.

V gene TRBV29-1 combines with J gene TRBJ2-2, with 8 bases lining up with TRBD1. The germline V gene has CDR1 SQVTM and CDR2 ANQGSEA. V trimming: 0 bases; J trimming: 2 bases; junction bases outside the gene matches: 5. This CDR3 comprises 16 residues. The CDR3 bases are TGCAGCGTTGAAGACCAGGACAGGGTTAACACCGGGGAGCTGTTTTTT. The encoded protein is CSVEDQDRVNTGELFF.

This clonotype was seen many times. The V call is TRBV14, the J call TRBJ1-1; no clear D. With 3 bases removed from V and 1 base from J, the gap between germline ends came to 6 bases. The CDR3 totals 13 residues. The V gene's germline CDR1 is SGHDN and CDR2 FVKESK. CDR3 bases: TGTGCCAGCAGCCAGAGGAAGAACACTGAAGCTTTCTTT. Its translation: CASSQRKNTEAFF. Full variable domain (rest looked up from reference TRBV14 and TRBJ1-1): EAGVTQFPSHSVIEKGQTVTLRCDPISGHDNLYWYRRVMGKEIKFLLHFVKESKQDESGMPNNRFLAERTGGTYSTLKVQPAELEDSGVYFCASSQRKNTEAFFGQGTRLTVV.

The chain is built from TRBV19 and TRBJ2-3; D perhaps matches TRBD2 (7 bases). The V gene lost 9 bases and the J gene lost 1 base, with 14 bases spanning the gap. Germline assignment: CDR1 LNHDA and CDR2 SQIVND (reference sequence). The CDR3 has 14 amino acids. CDR3 DNA sequence: TGTGCCAGCAGCCTGCGGGGGCGCACAGATACGCAGTATTTT. Its protein is CASSLRGRTDTQYF.

This clonotype was seen a handful of times. The chain is built from TRBV5-6 and TRBJ1-2, with D possibly matching TRBD1 (6 bases). CDR3 length equals 12 residues. Germline V CDR1 and CDR2: SGHDT, YYEEEE. The V end lost 4 bases, the J end lost 6 bases, and 10 bases lay between the germline ends. The CDR3: CASSPGQNGYTF. CDR3 DNA: TGTGCCAGCAGCCCTGGACAGAATGGCTACACCTTC.

This clonotype was picked up many times. CDR3 loop: CASYILAGARSTDTQYF. DNA for the CDR3: TGCGCCTCGTACATCCTAGCGGGGGCCAGAAGCACAGATACGCAGTATTTT. The gene calls are TRBV5-1 and TRBJ2-3, with 10 bases identical to TRBD2. Trimming cost V 10 bases and J 0 bases; bases outside gene matches: 14. Germline V gives CDR1 SGHRS, CDR2 YFSETQ. The CDR3 covers 17 residues.

This clonotype was observed many times. V gene TRBV7-2 combines with J gene TRBJ2-7; TRBD1 might be the D (5 bases). Germline lookup yields CDR1 SGHTA and CDR2 FQGNSA. V was clipped by 5 bases and J by 3 bases, with 20 bases between them. CDR3 length equals 16 residues. CDR3 DNA sequence: TGTGCCAGCAGCATGAGTCTGGGGCTCGGGTTCTACGAGCAGTACTTC. Residues: CASSMSLGLGFYEQYF.